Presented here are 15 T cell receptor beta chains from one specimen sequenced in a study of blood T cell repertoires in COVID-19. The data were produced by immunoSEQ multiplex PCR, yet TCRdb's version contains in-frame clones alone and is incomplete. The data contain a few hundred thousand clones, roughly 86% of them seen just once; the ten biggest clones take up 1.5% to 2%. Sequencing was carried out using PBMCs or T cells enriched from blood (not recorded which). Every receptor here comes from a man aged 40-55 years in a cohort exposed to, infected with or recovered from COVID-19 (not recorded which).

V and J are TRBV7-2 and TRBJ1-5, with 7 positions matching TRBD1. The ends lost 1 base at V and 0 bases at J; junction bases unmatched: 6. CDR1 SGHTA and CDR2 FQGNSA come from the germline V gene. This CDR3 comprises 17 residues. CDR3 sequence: CASSLGQGVTSNQPQHF. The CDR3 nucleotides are TGTGCCAGCAGCTTAGGACAGGGAGTAACTAGCAATCAGCCCCAGCATTTT.

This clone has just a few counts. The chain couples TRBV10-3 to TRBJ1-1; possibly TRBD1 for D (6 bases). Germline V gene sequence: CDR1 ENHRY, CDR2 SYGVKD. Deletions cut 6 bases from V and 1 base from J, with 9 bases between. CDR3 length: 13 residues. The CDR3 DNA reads TGTGCCATCAGGAGGACAGAGAACACTGAAGCTTTCTTT. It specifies CAIRRTENTEAFF.

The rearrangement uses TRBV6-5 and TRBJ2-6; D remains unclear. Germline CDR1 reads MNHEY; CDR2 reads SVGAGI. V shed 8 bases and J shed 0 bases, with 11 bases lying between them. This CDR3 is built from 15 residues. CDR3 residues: CASERFPSGANVLTF. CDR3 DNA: TGTGCCAGCGAGAGGTTCCCCTCTGGGGCCAACGTCCTGACTTTC.

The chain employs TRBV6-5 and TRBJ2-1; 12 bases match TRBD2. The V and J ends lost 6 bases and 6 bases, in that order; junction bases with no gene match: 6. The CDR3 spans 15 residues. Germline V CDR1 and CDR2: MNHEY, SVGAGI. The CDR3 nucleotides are TGTGCCAGCAGGAAACTAGCGGGAGGTGGCAATGAGCAGTTCTTC. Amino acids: CASRKLAGGGNEQFF.

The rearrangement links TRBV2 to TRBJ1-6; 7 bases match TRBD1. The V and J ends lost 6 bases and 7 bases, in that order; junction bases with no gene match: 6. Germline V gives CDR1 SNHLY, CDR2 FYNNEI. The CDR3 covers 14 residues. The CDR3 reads CASRPQGPNSPLHF. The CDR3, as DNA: TGTGCCAGCAGGCCACAGGGGCCGAATTCACCCCTCCACTTT.

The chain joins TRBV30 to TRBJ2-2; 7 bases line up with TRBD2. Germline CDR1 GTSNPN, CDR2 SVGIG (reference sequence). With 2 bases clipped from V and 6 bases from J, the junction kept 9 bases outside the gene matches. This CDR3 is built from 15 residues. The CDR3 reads CAWSSGRVGAGELFF. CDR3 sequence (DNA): TGTGCCTGGAGTTCGGGGAGGGTTGGGGCCGGGGAGCTGTTTTTT.

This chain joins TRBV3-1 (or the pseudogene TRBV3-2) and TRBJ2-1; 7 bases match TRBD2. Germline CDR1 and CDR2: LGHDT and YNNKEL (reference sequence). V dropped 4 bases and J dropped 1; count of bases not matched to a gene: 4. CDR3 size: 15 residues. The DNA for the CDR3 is TGTGCCAGCAGCCCGCTAGCGGAATCCTACAATGAGCAGTTCTTC. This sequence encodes CASSPLAESYNEQFF.

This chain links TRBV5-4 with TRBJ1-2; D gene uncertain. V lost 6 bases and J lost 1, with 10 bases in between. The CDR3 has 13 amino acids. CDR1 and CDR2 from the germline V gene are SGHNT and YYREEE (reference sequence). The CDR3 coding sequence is TGTGCCAGCAACGATCCTAATAACTATGGCTACACCTTC. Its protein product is CASNDPNNYGYTF.

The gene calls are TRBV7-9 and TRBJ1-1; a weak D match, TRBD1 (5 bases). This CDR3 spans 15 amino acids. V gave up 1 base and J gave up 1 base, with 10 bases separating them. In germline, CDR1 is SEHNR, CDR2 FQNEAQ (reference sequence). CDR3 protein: CASSLDRQPNTEAFF. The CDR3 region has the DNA TGTGCCAGCAGCTTAGACCGACAGCCGAACACTGAAGCTTTCTTT.

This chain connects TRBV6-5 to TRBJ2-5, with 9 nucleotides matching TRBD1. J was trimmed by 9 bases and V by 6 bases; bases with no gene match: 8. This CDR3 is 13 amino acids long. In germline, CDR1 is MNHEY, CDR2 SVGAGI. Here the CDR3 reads CASRTGQGASQYF. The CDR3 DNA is TGTGCCAGCAGAACGGGACAGGGTGCGTCCCAGTACTTC.

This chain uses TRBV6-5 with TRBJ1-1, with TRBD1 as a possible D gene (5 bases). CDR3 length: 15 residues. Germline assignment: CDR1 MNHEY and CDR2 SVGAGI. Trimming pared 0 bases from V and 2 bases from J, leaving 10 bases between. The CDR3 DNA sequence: TGTGCCAGCAGTTACTCCGGCAGGACAAACACTGAAGCTTTCTTT. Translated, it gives CASSYSGRTNTEAFF.

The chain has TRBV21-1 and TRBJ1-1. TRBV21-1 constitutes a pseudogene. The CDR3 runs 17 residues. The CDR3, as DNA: TGTGCCAGCAGCCCCCCACCGGGAGGACAAATATACACTGAAGCTTTCTTT. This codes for CASSPPPGGQIYTEAFF.

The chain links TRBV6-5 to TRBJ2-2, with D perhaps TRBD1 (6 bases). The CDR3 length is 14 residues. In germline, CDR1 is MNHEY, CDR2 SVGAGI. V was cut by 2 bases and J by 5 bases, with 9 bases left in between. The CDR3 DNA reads TGTGCCAGCAGTTACGGGACACAGACCGGGGAGCTGTTTTTT. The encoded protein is CASSYGTQTGELFF.

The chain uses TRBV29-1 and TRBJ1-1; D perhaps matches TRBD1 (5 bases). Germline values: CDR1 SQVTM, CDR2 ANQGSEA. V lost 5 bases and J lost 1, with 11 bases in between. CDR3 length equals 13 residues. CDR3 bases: TGCAGCGTTCAGCCAACAGGGAACACTGAAGCTTTCTTT. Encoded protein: CSVQPTGNTEAFF.

The CDR3 loop reads CASSYATRDYEQYF. CDR3 DNA: TGTGCCAGCAGCTACGCGACCCGGGACTACGAGCAGTACTTC. This chain joins TRBV3-1 (or the pseudogene TRBV3-2) and TRBJ2-7; weak D call: TRBD2 (5 bases). The germline V gene has CDR1 LGHDT and CDR2 YNNKEL (reference sequence). Trimming took 5 bases from V and 3 from J, leaving 14 bases between them. The CDR3 runs 14 residues.